These 18 T cell receptor beta chains were sequenced from one sample in a study of cytomegalovirus exposure and HLA in healthy donors. The primer mix had 60 Vbeta and 13 Jbeta primers. Repertoires were generated with immunoSEQ multiplex PCR, while TCRdb's copy carries only in-frame clones and drops some. Of under 200,000 clones in the sample, about three quarters were seen once. The sequenced material came from PBMCs. Receptors originate from a woman aged 40 to 50 in good health and CMV-seropositive.

The rearrangement uses TRBV29-1 and TRBJ2-1; no clear D. Germline values: CDR1 SQVTM, CDR2 ANQGSEA. The CDR3 covers 14 residues. Trimming pared 5 bases from V and 2 bases from J, leaving 13 bases between. In nucleotides, the CDR3 is TGCAGCGTTAAGCTTTGGTTAACCTACAATGAGCAGTTCTTC. Amino acid sequence: CSVKLWLTYNEQFF.

The J gene is TRBJ2-3, the V gene TRBV5-5, with 12 positions matching TRBD2. The CDR3 has 17 amino acids. Germline CDR1 reads SGHKS; CDR2 reads YYEKEE (reference sequence). The trim removed 4 bases at V and 3 bases at J, leaving 9 bases unmatched. In DNA, the CDR3 is TGTGCCAGCAGCGGAGGGACTAGCGGGTATACTACAGATACGCAGTATTTT. Translating gives CASSGGTSGYTTDTQYF.

The V gene is TRBV20-1, the J gene TRBJ2-5, with TRBD2 as a possible D gene (5 bases). The DNA end is more similar to TRBJ2-7, so the J call may be wrong. The CDR3 has 11 residues. Germline-derived CDR1 and CDR2 are DFQATT and SNEGSKA (reference sequence). Here the CDR3 reads CSATRTYEQYF. In DNA, the CDR3 is TGCAGTGCTACCCGGACTTACGAGCAGTACTTC.

The rearrangement joins TRBV6-5 to TRBJ2-5; D is possibly TRBD1 (6 bases). The J call may be faulty, since TRBJ2-7 better matches the DNA end. Per the germline V gene, CDR1 is MNHEY and CDR2 is SVGAGI. This CDR3 comprises 14 residues. CDR3 sequence reads: CASRKGTQTYEQYF. The CDR3 nucleotides read TGTGCCAGCAGAAAGGGGACACAAACCTACGAGCAGTACTTC.

The chain links TRBV19 to TRBJ2-1; 8 bases map to TRBD2. Trimming took 4 bases from V and 0 from J; bases not matched to a gene: 11. Germline-derived CDR1 and CDR2 are LNHDA and SQIVND (reference sequence). The CDR3 has 18 amino acids. The CDR3 reads CASSTKPGLGGSYNEQFF. CDR3 sequence (DNA): TGTGCCAGTAGTACAAAACCGGGACTAGGGGGCTCCTACAATGAGCAGTTCTTC.

With respect to this clone: The junction departs from germline at one end; a sequencing error may be responsible. The rearrangement uses TRBV6-1 and TRBJ2-7; 12 nucleotides agree with TRBD2. Germline V CDR1 and CDR2: MNHNS, SASEGT. The CDR3 runs 13 residues. The CDR3 spells CASRVGTGLAGDF. DNA of the CDR3: TGTGCCAGCAGGGTCGGGACGGGACTAGCGGGCGACTTC.

The chain employs TRBV7-9 and TRBJ1-2, with D possibly TRBD1 on 6 matching bases. Germline V CDR1 and CDR2: SEHNR, FQNEAQ (reference sequence). The ends were cut back, 0 bases at V and 7 bases at J, with 15 bases in the middle. The CDR3 runs to 15 residues. This CDR3 reads CASSLATGHGGGYTF. The CDR3 DNA follows: TGTGCCAGCAGCTTAGCGACAGGCCATGGGGGTGGCTACACCTTC. The full variable domain, in which reference TRBV7-9 and TRBJ1-2 provide the parts outside the CDR3, is DTGVSQNPRHKITKRGQNVTFRCDPISEHNRLYWYRQTLGQGPEFLTYFQNEAQLEKSRLLSDRFSAERPKGSFSTLEIQRTEQGDSAMYLCASSLATGHGGGYTFGSGTRLTVV.

This clone was seen once. This rearrangement joins TRBV7-8 to TRBJ1-5; D gene ambiguous. Germline-derived CDR1 and CDR2 are SGHVS and FQNEAQ. Trimming removed 5 bases at V and 3 bases at J, with 11 bases between. This CDR3 comprises 14 residues. The CDR3 DNA sequence: TGTGCCAGCAGCATCGGGAGTAACAATCAGCCCCAGCATTTT. Amino acid sequence: CASSIGSNNQPQHF.

V gene TRBV11-2 combines with J gene TRBJ2-1, with D unclear. The germline V gene encodes CDR1 SGHAT and CDR2 FQNNGV. The CDR3 length is 13 residues. V lost 0 bases, J lost 5 bases, and 5 bases lay in between. CDR3 coding DNA: TGTGCCAGCAGCTTAGATCGGGACAATGAGCAGTTCTTC. The encoded protein is CASSLDRDNEQFF.

This clone was found a few times. The CDR3 region is CASRNNPDRGYGYTF. In DNA, the CDR3 is TGTGCCAGCAGAAATAACCCGGACAGGGGGTATGGCTACACCTTC. The rearrangement joins TRBV6-6 to TRBJ1-2; TRBD1 agrees at 10 bases. The CDR3 runs to 15 residues. Germline V gene lookup returns CDR1 MNHNY and CDR2 SVGAGI (reference sequence). Trimming cost V 6 bases and J 5 bases; bases outside gene matches: 9.

The chain uses TRBV6-5 and TRBJ2-7; 8 nucleotides match TRBD1. Germline V gene lookup returns CDR1 MNHEY and CDR2 SVGAGI. The CDR3 totals 15 residues. V lost 6 bases to trimming and J lost 6 bases; unmatched junction nucleotides: 13. This chain's CDR3 is CASSKRTGFVGEQYF. The CDR3 nucleotides read TGTGCCAGCAGCAAACGGACAGGGTTCGTAGGCGAGCAGTACTTC.

This sequence joins TRBV5-1 and TRBJ1-1; TRBD1 aligns across 9 bases. The length of the CDR3 is 13 residues. Trimming removed 6 bases from V and 4 bases from J; junction bases left unmatched: 4. The germline CDR1 and CDR2 sequences are SGHRS and YFSETQ. In DNA, the CDR3 is TGCGCCAGCATCGGACAGGGGACCACTGAAGCTTTCTTT. It is translated as CASIGQGTTEAFF.

The chain joins TRBV27 to TRBJ2-5; 12 bases match TRBD2. The V gene end was trimmed by 0 bases and the J gene end by 7 bases; junction bases not matched to a gene: 9. CDR1 and CDR2 (germline): MNHEY, SMNVEV (reference sequence). CDR3 length: 17 residues. The CDR3 DNA follows: TGTGCCAGCAGTTTATCGACTAGCGGGGGCCCACTCGGGACCCAGTACTTC. Protein sequence: CASSLSTSGGPLGTQYF.

The chain couples TRBV30 to TRBJ2-5; 8 bases line up with TRBD2. This CDR3 spans 16 amino acids. J was trimmed by 5 bases and V by 0 bases; bases with no gene match: 11. Per the germline V gene, CDR1 is GTSNPN and CDR2 is SVGIG (reference sequence). This CDR3 reads CAWSVLSGGTGETQYF. CDR3 nucleotides: TGTGCCTGGAGTGTACTGAGCGGGGGTACTGGGGAGACCCAGTACTTC.

This clone was seen more than once but under ten times. V is TRBV7-2 and J is TRBJ1-2, with 7 bases identical to TRBD1. Trimming took 5 bases from V and 8 from J; bases not matched to a gene: 11. Germline lookup yields CDR1 SGHTA and CDR2 FQGNSA. The CDR3 is 14 amino acids. This chain's CDR3 is CASSLGQAAEGYTF. Here the CDR3 DNA reads TGTGCCAGCAGCCTAGGACAGGCGGCGGAGGGCTACACCTTC.

The J gene is TRBJ2-2, the V gene TRBV7-2; a weak D match, TRBD2 (6 bases). In germline, CDR1 is SGHTA, CDR2 FQGNSA. V was pared by 1 base and J by 7 bases, with 7 bases between. CDR3 size: 13 residues. CDR3 region: CASSLEGGGELFF. DNA of the CDR3: TGTGCCAGCAGCTTAGAGGGAGGCGGGGAGCTGTTTTTT.

V usage is TRBV7-9 and J usage is TRBJ2-4; 11 nucleotides agree with TRBD2. J lost 3 bases, V lost 5 bases, and 6 bases had no gene match. This CDR3 region has 16 residues. CDR1 SEHNR and CDR2 FQNEAQ come from the germline V gene (reference sequence). The CDR3: CASSPSGGMGKNIQYF. The CDR3, as DNA: TGTGCCAGCAGCCCTAGCGGGGGGATGGGCAAAAACATTCAGTACTTC.

In this sample, this clone turned up a few times. V and J are TRBV30 and TRBJ1-4; TRBD1 is a possible D gene (6 bases). Germline CDR1 is GTSNPN and CDR2 is SVGIG (reference sequence). CDR3 length: 18 residues. V lost 5 bases and J lost 0, with 22 bases in between. CDR3 nucleotide sequence: TGTGCCTGGGGGGGCTTCCAGGGACCAACGGCAACTAATGAAAAACTGTTTTTT. As protein: CAWGGFQGPTATNEKLFF. Combining the CDR3 with reference TRBV30 and TRBJ1-4 gives the whole variable domain SQTIHQWPATLVQPVGSPLSLECTVEGTSNPNLYWYRQAAGRGLQLLFYSVGIGQISSEVPQNLSASRPQDRQFILSSKKLLLSDSGFYLCAWGGFQGPTATNEKLFFGSGTQLSVL.